This T cell receptor (beta chain) was documented in a study of human T cells and chemical hapten exposure. Study summary: On about 2 cm by about 2 cm of upper inner arm skin, sensitization was performed with 2% DPC. Across its approximately 23 weeks, the study gave patients weekly diphenylcyclopropenone doses to the scalp. Diagnoses of alopecia areata, totalis or universalis occurred in mostly female patients.

Many counts were recorded for this clonotype. CDR1 and CDR2 (germline): SGHAT, FQNNGV. The V and J ends lost 5 bases and 2 bases respectively, with 16 bases between them. This CDR3 contains 16 residues. TCRdb redid the calling of the RACE reads with MiXCR, one entry per CDR3 protein. The data hold around 110,000 distinct CDR3 sequences, with 11% observed a single time. Time point here: patch test 3, about 24 weeks after DPC sensitization. Treatment meaning: therapeutic diphenylcyclopropenone sensitization with weekly scalp DPC. Alopecia patients deemed DPC-suitable, aged 18 to 70, excluding pregnancy. The TCR comes from a woman in her fifties or sixties with alopecia areata. Some clones in this sample may be carry-over from other donors' samples. The V call is TRBV11-2, the J call TRBJ1-5; D is possibly TRBD1 (5 bases). Sequencing used whole blood, obtained in connection with sensitization to the hapten diphenylcyclopropenone (DPC). CDR3 protein: CASSDNAGIGNQPQHF. CDR3 coding DNA: TGTGCCAGCAGCGACAACGCAGGGATTGGCAATCAGCCCCAGCATTTT.